This T cell receptor (beta chain) stems from a study of technical replicates of blood from a few donors. Clones were read by immunoSEQ multiplex PCR, and TCRdb kept only the in-frame ones, dropping some. The data show over 80,000 clones, around 96% seen once. Per germline, CDR1 LNHDA and CDR2 SQIVND (reference sequence). The length of the CDR3 is 17 residues. V shed 6 bases, J shed 2 bases, and the junction held 10 bases outside the gene matches. The receptor comes from a human donor in good health. The sequenced sample was T cells isolated from PBMCs. V and J are TRBV19 and TRBJ1-4, with 9 bases identical to TRBD1. CDR3 in amino acids: CASSLGQGLPTNEKLFF. The DNA of the CDR3 is TGTGCCAGTAGCCTCGGACAGGGGCTCCCTACTAATGAAAAACTGTTTTTT.